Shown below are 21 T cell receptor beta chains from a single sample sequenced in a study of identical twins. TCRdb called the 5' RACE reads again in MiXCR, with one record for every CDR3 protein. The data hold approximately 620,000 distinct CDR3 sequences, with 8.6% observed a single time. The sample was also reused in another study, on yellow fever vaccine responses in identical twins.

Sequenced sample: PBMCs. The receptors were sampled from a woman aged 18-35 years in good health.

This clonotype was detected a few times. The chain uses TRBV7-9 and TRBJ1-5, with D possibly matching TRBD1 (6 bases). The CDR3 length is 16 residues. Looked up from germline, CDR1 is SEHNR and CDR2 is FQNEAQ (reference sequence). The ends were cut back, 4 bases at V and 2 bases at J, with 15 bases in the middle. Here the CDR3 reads CASSSTGPTGNQPQHF. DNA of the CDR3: TGTGCCAGCAGCTCGACAGGTCCCACGGGCAATCAGCCCCAGCATTTT.

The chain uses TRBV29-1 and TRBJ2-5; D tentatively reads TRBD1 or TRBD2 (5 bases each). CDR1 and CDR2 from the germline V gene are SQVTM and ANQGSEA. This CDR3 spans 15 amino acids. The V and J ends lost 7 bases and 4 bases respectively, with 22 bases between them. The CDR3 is CSAKKTTSGGETQYF. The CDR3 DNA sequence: TGCAGCGCGAAAAAGACAACTAGTGGGGGAGAGACCCAGTACTTC.

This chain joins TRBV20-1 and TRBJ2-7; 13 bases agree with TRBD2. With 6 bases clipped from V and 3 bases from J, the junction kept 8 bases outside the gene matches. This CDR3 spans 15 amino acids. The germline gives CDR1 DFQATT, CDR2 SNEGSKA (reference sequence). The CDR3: CSASPTSGGIYEQYF. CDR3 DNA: TGCAGTGCGTCACCGACTAGCGGGGGGATCTACGAGCAGTACTTC.

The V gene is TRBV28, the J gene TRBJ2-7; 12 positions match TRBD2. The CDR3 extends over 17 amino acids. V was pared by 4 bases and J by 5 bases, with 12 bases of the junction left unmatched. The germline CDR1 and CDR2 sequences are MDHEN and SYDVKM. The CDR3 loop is CASSSLLAGGLNNEQYF. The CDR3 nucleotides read TGTGCCAGCAGTTCCCTGCTAGCGGGGGGGCTGAACAACGAGCAGTACTTC.

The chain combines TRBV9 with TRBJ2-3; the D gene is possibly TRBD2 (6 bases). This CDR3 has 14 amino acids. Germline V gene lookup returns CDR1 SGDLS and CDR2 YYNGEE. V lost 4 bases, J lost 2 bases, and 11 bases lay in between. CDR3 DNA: TGTGCCAGCAGCAGGGACTTTAACACAGATACGCAGTATTTT. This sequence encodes CASSRDFNTDTQYF. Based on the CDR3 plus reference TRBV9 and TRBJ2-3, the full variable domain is DSGVTQTPKHLITATGQRVTLRCSPRSGDLSVYWYQQSLDQGLQFLIQYYNGEERAKGNILERFSAQQFPDLHSELNLSSLELGDSALYFCASSRDFNTDTQYFGPGTRLTVL.

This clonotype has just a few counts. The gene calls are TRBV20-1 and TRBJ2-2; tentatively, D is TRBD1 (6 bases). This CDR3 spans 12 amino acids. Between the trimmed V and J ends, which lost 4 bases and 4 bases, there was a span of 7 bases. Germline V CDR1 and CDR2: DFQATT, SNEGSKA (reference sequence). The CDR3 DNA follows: TGCAGTGCTACGGACAGCACCGGGGAGCTGTTTTTT. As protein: CSATDSTGELFF.

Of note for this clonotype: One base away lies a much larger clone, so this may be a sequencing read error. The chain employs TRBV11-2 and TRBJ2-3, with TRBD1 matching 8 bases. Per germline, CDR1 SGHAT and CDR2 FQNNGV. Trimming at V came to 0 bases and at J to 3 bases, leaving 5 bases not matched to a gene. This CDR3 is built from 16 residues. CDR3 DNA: TGTGCCAGCAGCTTAGAGCAGGGGGCGAAGACAGATACGCAGTATTTT. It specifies CASSLEQGAKTDTQYF.

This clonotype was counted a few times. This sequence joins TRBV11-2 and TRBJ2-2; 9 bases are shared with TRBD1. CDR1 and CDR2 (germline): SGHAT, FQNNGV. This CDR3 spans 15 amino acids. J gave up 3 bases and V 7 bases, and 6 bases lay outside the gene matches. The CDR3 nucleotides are TGTGCCAGCAAAAACAGGACAGGGGACACCGGGGAGCTGTTTTTT. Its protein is CASKNRTGDTGELFF.

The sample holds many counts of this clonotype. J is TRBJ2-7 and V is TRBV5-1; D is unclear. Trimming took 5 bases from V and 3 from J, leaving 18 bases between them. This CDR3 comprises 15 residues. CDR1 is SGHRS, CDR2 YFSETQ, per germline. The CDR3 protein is CASRSGPNQNYEQYF. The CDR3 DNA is TGCGCCAGCAGATCCGGGCCGAACCAAAACTACGAGCAGTACTTC.

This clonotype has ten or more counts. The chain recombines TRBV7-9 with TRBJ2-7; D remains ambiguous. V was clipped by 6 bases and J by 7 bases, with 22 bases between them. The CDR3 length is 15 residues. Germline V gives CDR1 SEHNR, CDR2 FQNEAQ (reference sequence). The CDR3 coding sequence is TGTGCCAGCAGGTCTAGGCCGCCTAAACCTGGAGAGCAGTACTTC. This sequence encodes CASRSRPPKPGEQYF.

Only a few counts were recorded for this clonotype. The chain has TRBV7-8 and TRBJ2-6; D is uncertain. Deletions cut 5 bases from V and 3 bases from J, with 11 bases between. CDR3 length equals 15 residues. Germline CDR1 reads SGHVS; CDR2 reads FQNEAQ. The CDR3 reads CASSPDLRGANVLTF. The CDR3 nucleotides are TGTGCCAGCAGCCCCGACCTCCGTGGGGCCAACGTCCTGACTTTC.

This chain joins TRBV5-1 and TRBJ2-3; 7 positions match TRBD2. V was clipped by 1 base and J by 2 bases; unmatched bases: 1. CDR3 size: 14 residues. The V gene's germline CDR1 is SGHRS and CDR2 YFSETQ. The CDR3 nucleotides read TGCGCCAGCAGCTTGTGGGACTACACAGATACGCAGTATTTT. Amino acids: CASSLWDYTDTQYF.

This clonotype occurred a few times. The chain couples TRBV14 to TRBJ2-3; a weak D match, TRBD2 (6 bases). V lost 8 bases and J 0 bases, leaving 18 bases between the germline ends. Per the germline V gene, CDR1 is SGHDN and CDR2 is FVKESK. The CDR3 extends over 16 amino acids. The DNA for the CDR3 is TGTGCCAGCTCGGAGGGGATTCTAACTAGCACAGATACGCAGTATTTT. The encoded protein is CASSEGILTSTDTQYF. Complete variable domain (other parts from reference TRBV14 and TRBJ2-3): EAGVTQFPSHSVIEKGQTVTLRCDPISGHDNLYWYRRVMGKEIKFLLHFVKESKQDESGMPNNRFLAERTGGTYSTLKVQPAELEDSGVYFCASSEGILTSTDTQYFGPGTRLTVL.

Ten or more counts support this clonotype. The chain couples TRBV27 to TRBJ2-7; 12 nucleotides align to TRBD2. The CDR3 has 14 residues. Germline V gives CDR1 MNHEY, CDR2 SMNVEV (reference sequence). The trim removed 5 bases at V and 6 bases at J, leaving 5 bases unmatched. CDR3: CASSPSGRASEQYF. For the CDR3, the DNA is TGTGCCAGCAGTCCTAGCGGGAGGGCCTCCGAGCAGTACTTC.

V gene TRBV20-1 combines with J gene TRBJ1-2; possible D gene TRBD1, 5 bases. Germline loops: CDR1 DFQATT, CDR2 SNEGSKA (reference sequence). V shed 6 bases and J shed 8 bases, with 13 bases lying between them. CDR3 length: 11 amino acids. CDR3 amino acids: CSALTGRGYTF. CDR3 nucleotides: TGCAGTGCCCTTACAGGACGCGGCTACACCTTC.

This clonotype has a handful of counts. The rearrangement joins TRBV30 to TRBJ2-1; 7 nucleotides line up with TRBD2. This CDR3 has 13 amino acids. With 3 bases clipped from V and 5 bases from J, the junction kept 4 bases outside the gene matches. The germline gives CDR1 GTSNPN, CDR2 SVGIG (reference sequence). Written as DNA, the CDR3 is TGTGCCTGGAGACTAGCGAGTCACAATGAGCAGTTCTTC. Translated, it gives CAWRLASHNEQFF.

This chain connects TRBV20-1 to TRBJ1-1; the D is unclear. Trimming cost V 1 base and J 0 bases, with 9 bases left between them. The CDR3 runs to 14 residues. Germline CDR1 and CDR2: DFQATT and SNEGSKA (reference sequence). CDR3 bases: TGCAGTGCTAGAGCAGGTGGCCTGAACACTGAAGCTTTCTTT. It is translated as CSARAGGLNTEAFF.

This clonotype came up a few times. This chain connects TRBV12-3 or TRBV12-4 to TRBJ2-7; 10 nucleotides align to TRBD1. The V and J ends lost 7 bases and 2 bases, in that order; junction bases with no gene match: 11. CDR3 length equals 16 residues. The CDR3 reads CASTSLGTGDPYEQYF. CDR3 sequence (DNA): TGTGCCAGCACCTCTCTAGGGACAGGGGACCCCTACGAGCAGTACTTC.

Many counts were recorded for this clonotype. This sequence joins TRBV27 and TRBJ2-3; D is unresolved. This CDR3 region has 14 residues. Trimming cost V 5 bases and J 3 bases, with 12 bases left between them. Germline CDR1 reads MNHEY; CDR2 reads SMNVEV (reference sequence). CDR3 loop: CASSPRIVTDTQYF. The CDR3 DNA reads TGTGCCAGCAGTCCACGCATAGTTACAGATACGCAGTATTTT.

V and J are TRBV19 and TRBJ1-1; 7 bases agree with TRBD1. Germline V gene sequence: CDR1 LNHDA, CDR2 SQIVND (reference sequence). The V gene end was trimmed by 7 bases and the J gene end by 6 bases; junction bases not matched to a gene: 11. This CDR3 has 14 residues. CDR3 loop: CASKAGQKKPEAFF. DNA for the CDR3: TGTGCCAGTAAAGCGGGACAGAAGAAACCTGAAGCTTTCTTT.

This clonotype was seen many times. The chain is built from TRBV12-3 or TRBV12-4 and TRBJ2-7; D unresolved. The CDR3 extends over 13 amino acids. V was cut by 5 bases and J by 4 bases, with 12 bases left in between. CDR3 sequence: CASSARARYEQYF. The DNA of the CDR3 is TGTGCCAGCAGTGCCCGGGCTAGATACGAGCAGTACTTC.